This record concerns one T cell receptor beta chain sequence. The antigen is unknown. Primers for the PCR totalled 60 Vbeta and 13 Jbeta. The table came from immunoSEQ multiplex PCR; TCRdb's copy has only in-frame clones and leaves some out. The sample comprises 130,000 or so clones, around four fifths of which are singletons, and approximately 2.1% rests with the top ten. These data come from a study of cytomegalovirus exposure and HLA in healthy donors. Whole-study results and caveats: In a later analysis, the majority of CMV-associated beta chains seemingly showed HLA restriction.

This CDR3 comprises 17 residues. CDR1 and CDR2 (germline): KGHSY, FQNENV. Trimming pared 1 base from V and 8 bases from J, leaving 23 bases between. Sequencing used PBMCs. This rearrangement joins TRBV16 to TRBJ1-2, with D possibly matching TRBD1 (5 bases). The sequence was collected from a woman in her forties in good health and CMV-seropositive. CDR3 sequence: CASSQFRGVREAFGYTF. CDR3 sequence (DNA): TGTGCCAGCAGCCAATTTAGGGGAGTCAGGGAGGCTTTCGGCTACACCTTC. The full variable domain, in which reference TRBV16 and TRBJ1-2 provide the parts outside the CDR3, is GEEVAQTPKHLVRGEGQKAKLYCAPIKGHSYVFWYQQVLKNEFKFLISFQNENVFDETGMPKERFSAKCLPNSPCSLEIQATKLEDSAVYFCASSQFRGVREAFGYTFGSGTRLTVV.